This T cell receptor beta chain was captured in a study (dated by TCRdb to the mid-2010s). For the study in its entirety: Whether tumor-infiltrating Tregs in breast cancer are recruited from blood Tregs or converted in situ from other CD4+ T cell subsets was tested. The paper as a whole reports these results and caveats: The TCR alpha and beta sequences of tumor-infiltrating Tregs showed the greatest overlap with tumor naive CD4+ T cells, followed by blood naive CD4+ T cells. Tumor memory CD4+ T cell TCR gene usage clustered with blood and lymph node memory CD4+ cells and lymph node naive CD4+ cells. The larger-cohort validation was restricted to a single TCR beta V-J rearrangement rather than whole repertoires.

Amplification of full-length TCR variable regions was done by 5' RACE PCR using constant-region reverse primers, and this step was followed by semi-nested PCR with Nested Universal Primer A. The ReliaPrep RNA Cell Miniprep System was used to extract total RNA, which was then reverse transcribed into 5'RACE-ready cDNA with the SMARTer RACE 5'/3' Kit. An Illumina MiSeq was used to sequence the full-length TCR alpha and beta libraries, which had been barcoded with multiplex adaptors. Per the source publication's procedure: For each of nine subset-tissue groups, sequencing data from the five patients were pooled, and the groups were compared by unsupervised clustering of TCR gene usage. The Morisita-Horn index was used to calculate repertoire similarity, with shared sequences weighted according to their contribution to each repertoire. TCRdb passed the public sequencing reads through fastp at Q25 and MiXCR, retaining productive beta sequences. Duplicate CDR3 protein sequences are folded into a single record with the most common DNA and genes. The authors' filters were not applied to this entry. The sample table contains about 61,000 distinct CDR3 sequences; only one count was recorded for roughly 30% of them. Clones ranked in the top ten supply over 2% of the sample.

Naive CD4+ T cells were purified with the Miltenyi Naive CD4+ T Cell Isolation kit, with Tregs depleted using CD25 microbeads. Tregs, naive and memory CD4+ T cells from tumor, blood and ipsilateral draining lymph nodes of a few breast cancer patients underwent full-length TCR alpha and beta sequencing. Tumor tissue and lymph nodes from ipsilateral axillary dissection were perfused with PBS, minced and digested with collagenase I and hyaluronidase. A purity exceeding 90% was confirmed by FACS for the sorted cell populations. This clonotype was found many times. Its cognate antigen has yet to be identified. Qualities for individual bases were not recorded, and no much larger clone is one base off. The sample consisted of tumor-infiltrating naive CD4+ T cells sorted from the breast tumor. The sample's cell subset or site label, in plain terms: naive CD4+ T cells, CD4+CD45RA+CD25-. This clonotype was obtained from a female donor with breast cancer.

This receptor has the CDR3 CASSKFWAEQYTEAFF. The DNA sequence is given as TGCGCCAGCAGTAAGTTTTGGGCAGAACAATACACTGAAGCTTTCTTT. Recombination linked TRBV4-3 to TRBJ1-1; the D segment cannot be called with confidence. V and J lose 6 bases and 3 bases, and a span of 20 bases separates them. The germline V gene encodes CDR1 LGHNA and CDR2 YSLEER. The CDR3 contains 16 residues, cysteine and phenylalanine counted. The DNA shown is the 48-base CDR3, in frame from base 1.